Following are 27 T cell receptor beta chains from one sample sequenced in a study of blood T cell repertoires in COVID-19. Sequencing was performed with immunoSEQ multiplex PCR; in TCRdb, only in-frame clones are kept and a portion is missing. This sample carries 250,000 or so clones, approximately 86% of them seen once, and the ten largest clones take under 3%. Sequenced sample: PBMCs or T cells enriched from blood (not recorded which). These receptors were obtained from a woman aged 18-29 years who had recovered from COVID-19.

The rearrangement joins TRBV2 to TRBJ1-6; weak D call: TRBD1 (5 bases). Per the germline V gene, CDR1 is SNHLY and CDR2 is FYNNEI. The V gene lost 6 bases and the J gene lost 1 base, with 13 bases spanning the gap. This CDR3 region has 16 residues. CDR3 sequence reads: CASRVTAISYNSPLHF. CDR3 bases: TGTGCCAGCAGAGTGACAGCAATTTCCTATAATTCACCCCTCCACTTT.

Only one count was recorded for this clone. The CDR3 loop reads CASSTHHRRAHTF. The CDR3 region has the DNA TGTGCCAGCAGCACACACCACAGGCGCGCCCACACCTTC. The rearrangement joins TRBV7-9 to TRBJ1-2, with a weak D call TRBD1 (5 bases). This CDR3 has 13 amino acids. CDR1 and CDR2 from the germline V gene are SEHNR and FQNEAQ (reference sequence). The V end lost 5 bases, the J end lost 12 bases, and 19 bases lay between the germline ends.

The count of this clone is one. The chain employs TRBV7-9 and TRBJ1-5, with TRBD1 matching 7 bases. The CDR3 has 14 amino acids. From germline, CDR1 is SEHNR and CDR2 FQNEAQ (reference sequence). V lost 1 base and J lost 7; bases outside the gene matches: 4. CDR3 in amino acids: CASSLGGDSQPQHF. The CDR3, as DNA: TGTGCCAGCAGCTTAGGGGGGGACAGCCAGCCCCAGCATTTT. The complete variable domain, with remaining parts taken from reference TRBV7-9 and TRBJ1-5, reads DTGVSQNPRHKITKRGQNVTFRCDPISEHNRLYWYRQTLGQGPEFLTYFQNEAQLEKSRLLSDRFSAERPKGSFSTLEIQRTEQGDSAMYLCASSLGGDSQPQHFGDGTRLSIL.

The rearrangement joins TRBV7-9 to TRBJ1-2, with a weak D call TRBD1 (5 bases). CDR1 and CDR2 (germline): SEHNR, FQNEAQ (reference sequence). The ends were cut back, 1 base at V and 3 bases at J, with 15 bases in the middle. This CDR3 has 16 amino acids. In DNA, the CDR3 is TGTGCCAGCAGCTTAGTTATGGGGGGTTACGACTATGGCTACACCTTC. It encodes CASSLVMGGYDYGYTF.

The chain uses TRBV6-5 and TRBJ2-2; 13 nucleotides match TRBD2. Germline V lookup: CDR1 MNHEY, CDR2 SVGAGI. Unmatched junction bases numbered 0, after V lost 4 bases and J lost 4 bases. The CDR3 loop spans 15 amino acids. The CDR3 nucleotides are TGTGCCAGCAGTTGGACTAGCGGGGGCACCGGGGAGCTGTTTTTT. Encoded protein: CASSWTSGGTGELFF.

The chain recombines TRBV6-5 with TRBJ1-5; 10 nucleotides line up with TRBD1. Trimming took 8 bases from V and 2 from J; bases not matched to a gene: 6. There are 15 residues in the CDR3. Germline V gene lookup returns CDR1 MNHEY and CDR2 SVGAGI. CDR3: CASHRQGARNQPQHF. The DNA of the CDR3 is TGTGCCAGCCACAGACAGGGGGCTCGCAATCAGCCCCAGCATTTT.

This chain uses TRBV19 with TRBJ1-2; TRBD1 agrees at 10 bases. This CDR3 spans 14 amino acids. The ends lost 5 bases at V and 3 bases at J; junction bases unmatched: 3. CDR1 is LNHDA and CDR2 is SQIVND in the germline V gene (reference sequence). The CDR3 DNA is TGTGCCAGTAGTCCCGGGACAGGGGACTATGGCTACACCTTC. It yields the protein CASSPGTGDYGYTF.

This chain connects TRBV5-1 to TRBJ1-1; 11 nucleotides line up with TRBD1. The CDR3 totals 16 residues. Germline trimming cut 4 bases from V and 3 bases from J; bases unmatched to any gene: 8. The germline gives CDR1 SGHRS, CDR2 YFSETQ. The CDR3, as DNA: TGCGCCAGCAGCGGGTGGACAGGGGGCGTTGACACTGAAGCTTTCTTT. Protein sequence: CASSGWTGGVDTEAFF.

This chain connects TRBV6-2 or TRBV6-3 to TRBJ2-3, with TRBD2 matching over 9 bases. V lost 0 bases and J lost 2; bases outside the gene matches: 3. The CDR3 is 16 amino acids. Germline lookup yields CDR1 MNHEY and CDR2 SVGEGT. The CDR3 bases are TGTGCCAGCAGTTACTCGGAGCGGGGGGTCACAGATACGCAGTATTTT. The encoded protein is CASSYSERGVTDTQYF.

The V gene is TRBV4-1, the J gene TRBJ2-1; 10 bases align to TRBD1. The ends lost 4 bases at V and 8 bases at J; junction bases unmatched: 14. The CDR3 spans 17 residues. Germline V CDR1 and CDR2: MGHRA, YSYEKL. The CDR3 DNA follows: TGCGCCAGCAGCCCGCTGCCCGGGACAGGGGCGCATGATGAGCAGTTCTTC. It codes for CASSPLPGTGAHDEQFF.

V is TRBV7-6 and J is TRBJ2-1, with TRBD1 matching over 7 bases. This CDR3 comprises 16 residues. CDR1 is SGHVS, CDR2 FNYEAQ, per germline. The ends lost 4 bases at V and 7 bases at J; junction bases unmatched: 13. The CDR3 loop reads CASSSIRTGILNEQFF. The CDR3 region has the DNA TGTGCCAGCAGCTCTATTAGGACAGGAATATTGAATGAGCAGTTCTTC.

V usage is TRBV7-2 and J usage is TRBJ1-5; TRBD1 agrees at 8 bases. The germline gives CDR1 SGHTA, CDR2 FQGNSA. The CDR3 loop spans 15 amino acids. J lost 3 bases, V lost 3 bases, and 4 bases had no gene match. The CDR3 here is CASSFGTGTNQPQHF. As DNA, the CDR3 is TGTGCCAGCAGCTTTGGGACAGGCACCAATCAGCCCCAGCATTTT.

V gene TRBV6-5 combines with J gene TRBJ2-3; 9 nucleotides line up with TRBD2. The V and J ends lost 5 bases and 5 bases, in that order; junction bases with no gene match: 8. The CDR3 covers 15 residues. CDR1 is MNHEY and CDR2 is SVGAGI in the germline V gene. The CDR3 sequence: CASSTIAGAGDTQYF. In DNA form, the CDR3 reads TGTGCCAGCAGTACTATAGCGGGAGCGGGAGATACGCAGTATTTT.

The chain couples TRBV18 to TRBJ2-1; 7 bases are a match to TRBD2. Germline V CDR1 and CDR2: KGHSH, LQKENI. Trimming cost V 3 bases and J 6 bases; bases outside gene matches: 5. The CDR3 extends over 14 amino acids. CDR3 in amino acids: CASSPRGLTNEQFF. As DNA, the CDR3 is TGTGCCAGCTCACCGCGGGGACTAACCAATGAGCAGTTCTTC.

The chain recombines TRBV5-6 with TRBJ2-7; D might be TRBD1 (6 bases). V was cut by 4 bases and J by 5 bases, with 22 bases left in between. CDR1 and CDR2 (germline): SGHDT, YYEEEE. This CDR3 is built from 16 residues. The CDR3, as DNA: TGTGCCAGCAGCGTGCACCTGACAGGAACGAGGCACGAGCAGTACTTC. It translates to CASSVHLTGTRHEQYF.

The chain recombines TRBV6-2 or TRBV6-3 with TRBJ2-1, with D tentatively TRBD1 (6 bases). CDR1 is MNHEY, CDR2 SVGEGT, per germline. Trimming took off 6 bases at V and 4 bases at J, with 16 bases between the two ends. The CDR3 runs 15 residues. CDR3 loop: CASSGAGTLYNEQFF. The DNA of the CDR3 is TGTGCCAGCAGCGGGGCCGGGACACTATACAATGAGCAGTTCTTC.

This chain uses TRBV5-8 with TRBJ1-2; tentative D call: TRBD1 (6 bases). Trimming took 4 bases from V and 4 from J, leaving 11 bases between them. This CDR3 comprises 13 residues. In germline, CDR1 is SGHTS, CDR2 YDEGEE. The CDR3 reads CASSLGQFYGYTF. The CDR3 DNA reads TGTGCCAGCAGCCTCGGACAGTTCTATGGCTACACCTTC. Supplemented by reference TRBV5-8 and TRBJ1-2, the full variable domain reads EAGVTQSPTHLIKTRGQQATLRCSPISGHTSVYWYQQALGLGLQFLLWYDEGEERNRGNFPPRFSGRQFPNYSSELNVNALELEDSALYLCASSLGQFYGYTFGSGTRLTVV.

The J gene is TRBJ1-3, the V gene TRBV11-3; D unresolved. The V end lost 1 base, the J end lost 0 bases, and 7 bases lay between the germline ends. The length of the CDR3 is 15 residues. Germline CDR1 reads SGHNT; CDR2 reads YENEEA. Here the CDR3 DNA reads TGTGCCAGCAGCTTAGCAGGCTACTCTGGAAACACCATATATTTT. Its translation: CASSLAGYSGNTIYF.

The chain recombines TRBV27 with TRBJ2-7, with 10 bases identical to TRBD1. CDR1 and CDR2 (germline): MNHEY, SMNVEV (reference sequence). Losses at the gene ends were 8 bases for V and 6 bases for J; bases not matched to a gene: 1. The CDR3 is 11 amino acids. This CDR3 reads CASGTGAEQYF. CDR3 bases: TGTGCCAGCGGGACAGGGGCCGAGCAGTACTTC.

The gene calls are TRBV30 and TRBJ2-2; D possibly corresponds to TRBD1 (6 bases). V lost 3 bases to trimming and J lost 3 bases, with 14 bases between them. The V gene's germline CDR1 is GTSNPN and CDR2 SVGIG (reference sequence). This CDR3 has 15 amino acids. The CDR3 coding sequence is TGTGCCTGGAGCCTTCTTACAGGGCACACCGGGGAGCTGTTTTTT. The encoded protein is CAWSLLTGHTGELFF.

The rearrangement joins TRBV18 to TRBJ2-5, with 9 bases lining up with TRBD2. The CDR3 covers 15 residues. Trimming took 3 bases from V and 2 from J; bases not matched to a gene: 4. Germline CDR1 and CDR2: KGHSH and LQKENI. CDR3 nucleotide sequence: TGTGCCAGCTCACCGACTAGCGGATTACAAGAGACCCAGTACTTC. Translation gives CASSPTSGLQETQYF. Variable domain in full (rest from reference TRBV18 and TRBJ2-5): NAGVMQNPRHLVRRRGQEARLRCSPMKGHSHVYWYRQLPEEGLKFMVYLQKENIIDESGMPKERFSAEFPKEGPSILRIQQVVRGDSAAYFCASSPTSGLQETQYFGPGTRLLVL.

In its sample, this clone was seen once. The J gene is TRBJ2-3, the V gene TRBV12-3 or TRBV12-4; a weak D match, TRBD1 (5 bases). The V gene lost 7 bases and the J gene lost 6 bases, with 14 bases spanning the gap. There are 13 residues in the CDR3. The DNA of the CDR3 is TGTGCCAGCAACTCCCAGGGCCCCGATACGCAGTATTTT. Translating gives CASNSQGPDTQYF.

V gene TRBV11-1 combines with J gene TRBJ2-4; a possible D gene is TRBD1 (6 bases). CDR1 SGHAT and CDR2 FQDESV come from the germline V gene (reference sequence). V was clipped by 4 bases and J by 7 bases, with 17 bases between them. There are 15 residues in the CDR3. The CDR3 protein is CASSSGTGYMNIQYF. Written as DNA, the CDR3 is TGTGCCAGCAGCTCGGGAACAGGGTACATGAACATTCAGTACTTC.

This clone was seen only a few times. The chain carries TRBV30 and TRBJ1-2, with a weak D call TRBD1 (5 bases). V was shortened by 3 bases and J by 4 bases, with 21 bases between the two germline ends. This CDR3 comprises 16 residues. The germline CDR1 and CDR2 sequences are GTSNPN and SVGIG (reference sequence). CDR3 DNA sequence: TGTGCCTGGAGCGCAGACAGTCTGCCTAGAGGCTATGGCTACACCTTC. It is translated as CAWSADSLPRGYGYTF.

The chain couples TRBV15 to TRBJ1-4; 9 positions match TRBD1. The CDR3 loop spans 16 amino acids. V was clipped by 2 bases and J by 6 bases; unmatched bases: 7. Per the germline V gene, CDR1 is LNHNV and CDR2 is YYDKDF (reference sequence). The CDR3 protein is CATSRFYRGLHEKLFF. The CDR3 coding sequence is TGTGCCACCAGCAGATTTTACAGGGGGCTTCATGAAAAACTGTTTTTT.

This chain uses TRBV6-5 with TRBJ1-5; D remains ambiguous. This CDR3 is built from 15 residues. V lost 6 bases and J lost 1, with 13 bases in between. Germline loops: CDR1 MNHEY, CDR2 SVGAGI. The CDR3 loop reads CASRLGGQSNQPQHF. For the CDR3, the DNA is TGTGCCAGCAGACTAGGAGGGCAGAGCAATCAGCCCCAGCATTTT.

The V call is TRBV11-3, the J call TRBJ2-3, with D possibly being TRBD1 (5 bases). Deletions cut 1 base from V and 0 bases from J, with 8 bases between. This CDR3 has 15 amino acids. Germline CDR1 SGHNT, CDR2 YENEEA. This CDR3 is CASSLGTFSTDTQYF. Here the CDR3 DNA reads TGTGCCAGCAGCTTAGGGACATTTAGCACAGATACGCAGTATTTT.